This T cell receptor (beta chain) stems from a study of shared clonotypes between healthy human individuals. General study points: Naive subsets usually exceeded memory subsets in estimated richness.

To note about this clone: Its matching antigen is unknown. This same CDR3 is encoded by further DNA sequences in the sample.

Study donors comprised healthy, HIV-negative adults devoid of recent acute infection or vaccination. Germline assignment: CDR1 GTSNPN and CDR2 SVGIG (reference sequence). This CDR3 region has 12 residues. V gave up 0 bases and J gave up 1 base, with 4 bases separating them. Original methodology: ImmunoSEQ yielded junction-only sequences lacking quality scores, so filtering differed. The data were produced by immunoSEQ multiplex PCR, yet TCRdb's version contains in-frame clones alone and is incomplete. The V and J calls and the clone size are those of that table, but D and trimming were determined from the DNA. The table has around 2,000,000 clones, 85% to 95% seen once.

The chain combines TRBV30 with TRBJ2-7; no definite D call. The sample was naive CD4+ T cells sorted from blood. Subset specified: CD45RA+ positively selected. This sequence was found in a man aged 18 to 29 in good health. In nucleotides, the CDR3 is TGTGCCTGGAGTGTTGGGTCCTACGAGCAGTACTTC. Translation: CAWSVGSYEQYF. Using reference TRBV30 and TRBJ2-7 for the parts outside the CDR3, the full variable domain is SQTIHQWPATLVQPVGSPLSLECTVEGTSNPNLYWYRQAAGRGLQLLFYSVGIGQISSEVPQNLSASRPQDRQFILSSKKLLLSDSGFYLCAWSVGSYEQYFGPGTRLTVT.